This T cell receptor beta chain comes out of a study of cytomegalovirus exposure and HLA in healthy donors. J gave up 3 bases and V 1 base, and 7 bases lay outside the gene matches. CDR1 is SGDLS, CDR2 YYNGEE, per germline. This CDR3 is built from 16 residues. PCR was performed using 60 Vbeta and 13 Jbeta primers. Sequencing was performed with immunoSEQ multiplex PCR; in TCRdb, only in-frame clones are kept and a portion is missing. The sample shows 180,000 or so clones, just over 75% of them seen only once. The receptor's source is a woman aged 25 to 45 in good health and CMV-seropositive. The specimen sequenced was PBMCs. The chain couples TRBV9 to TRBJ2-3; 8 positions agree with TRBD2. The CDR3 sequence: CASSVSGRASTDTQYF. CDR3 coding DNA: TGTGCCAGCAGCGTATCCGGGAGGGCCTCTACAGATACGCAGTATTTT.